What follows is one TCR beta chain and its context. Assay used: immunoSEQ multiplex PCR; TCRdb lists only in-frame clones, some missing. The table shows some 58,000 clones, with 88% occurring only once. These data come from a study of blood T cell repertoires in COVID-19. About the study: The United States, Italy and Spain supplied acute and convalescent COVID-19 samples.

CDR3 length: 14 residues. The germline gives CDR1 SGHRS, CDR2 YFSETQ. Trimming left V 4 bases short and J 6 bases short, with 16 bases between. This rearrangement joins TRBV5-1 to TRBJ1-2, with a tentative D call TRBD1 (5 bases). The source of this sequence is a human donor in a cohort sampled during active COVID-19. Sequences were obtained from peripheral blood. The CDR3 spells CASSGQGLQDGYTF. CDR3 in DNA: TGCGCCAGCAGCGGGCAGGGATTACAGGATGGCTACACCTTC.